The clone carrying this T cell receptor beta chain was observed a handful of times. V dropped 5 bases and J dropped 0 bases, with 15 bases sitting between them. The CDR3 is made up of 15 amino acids. Germline-derived CDR1 and CDR2 are SGHKS and YYEKEE (reference sequence). These data come from a study of response to subunit inactivated influenza vaccine. TCRdb recomputed calls from the RT-PCR reads with MiXCR, one row per CDR3 protein. This table has about 540,000 distinct CDR3 sequences, under 25% appearing once. The same sample was also studied in work on T cells expressing NK-cell markers. As reported in that work: Libraries used 5'RACE template switching adding universal primer site and UMIs. Repertoire data for TCR beta were derived from sorted T cells (CD3+CD56+NKG2C+, CD3+CD56+NKG2C- and CD3+CD56-NKG2C+). In the group of eight sequenced donors, seven were HCMV-seropositive and one was seronegative. In several experiments, an anti-gamma-delta TCR antibody restricted sorting to alpha-beta TCR T cells. In a group of 5 or 6 donors, dominant NKG2C+ clonotypes represented about 1.0-7.5% of CD8+ T cells.

Sequencing was performed on CD4+ T cells sorted from PBMCs, taken roughly 12 days after vaccination. The origin of this receptor is a man over 45 who received an inactivated influenza vaccine. The chain links TRBV5-5 to TRBJ2-7; possibly TRBD1 for D (5 bases). The CDR3 coding sequence is TGTGCCAGCAGTTCTCAGGGATCTCGCTCCTACGAGCAGTACTTC. It translates to CASSSQGSRSYEQYF.